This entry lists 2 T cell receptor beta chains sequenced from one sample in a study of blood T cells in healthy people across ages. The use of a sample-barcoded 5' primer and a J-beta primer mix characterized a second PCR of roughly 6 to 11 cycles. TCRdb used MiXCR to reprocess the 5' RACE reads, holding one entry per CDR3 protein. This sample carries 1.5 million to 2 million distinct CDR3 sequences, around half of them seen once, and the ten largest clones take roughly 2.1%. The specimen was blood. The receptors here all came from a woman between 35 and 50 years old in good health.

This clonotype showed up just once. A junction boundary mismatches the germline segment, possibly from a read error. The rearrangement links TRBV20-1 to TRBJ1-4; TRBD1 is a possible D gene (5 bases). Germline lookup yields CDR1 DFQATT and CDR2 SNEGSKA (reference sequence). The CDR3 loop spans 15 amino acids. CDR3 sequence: CSASRRTVGGEELFF. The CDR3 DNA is TGCAGTGCTAGCCGAAGGACGGTGGGGGGTGAAGAACTGTTTTTT.

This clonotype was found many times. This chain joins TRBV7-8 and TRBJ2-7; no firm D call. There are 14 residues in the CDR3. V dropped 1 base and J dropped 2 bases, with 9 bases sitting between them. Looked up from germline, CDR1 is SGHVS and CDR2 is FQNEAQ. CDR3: CASSLEHLPYEQYF. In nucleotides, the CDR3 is TGTGCCAGCAGCTTAGAGCACCTACCCTACGAGCAGTACTTC.